Here is one T cell receptor beta chain with its context. The antigen is not known. Clones were sequenced by immunoSEQ multiplex PCR, and TCRdb holds only the in-frame ones, with some missing. Altogether fewer than 180,000 clones are present, over 75% being singletons, with the ten largest covering around 2.9%. The data belong to a study of T cell responses to AZD1222 COVID-19 vaccine. The length of the CDR3 is 12 residues. CDR1 MNHEY and CDR2 SVGAGI come from the germline V gene. V lost 7 bases and J lost 1, with 7 bases in between. General study findings and limits: Spike-specific TCR breadth and depth were elevated following two AZD1222 doses.

This clonotype originated in an adult who received the AZD1222 COVID-19 vaccine. Sequenced here: peripheral blood, sampled 28 days after the second AZD1222 dose. This chain joins TRBV6-5 and TRBJ2-5; unclear D gene. In DNA form, the CDR3 reads TGTGCCAGCAAAGGGCCCCAAGAGACCCAGTACTTC. Its protein product is CASKGPQETQYF.